Shown below are 26 T cell receptor beta chains from a single sample sequenced in a study of shared clonotypes between healthy human individuals. TCRdb keeps only in-frame clones here, not all; method: immunoSEQ multiplex PCR. The data hold 740,000 or so clones, with about three quarters observed a single time. Material for sequencing was memory CD4+ T cells sorted from blood. Subset specified: CD45RA-negative fraction. The source is a woman aged 30 to 39 in good health.

This clone was recorded a few times. The chain has TRBV5-1 and TRBJ1-2, with TRBD1 matching over 7 bases. The CDR3 totals 14 residues. CDR1 is SGHRS and CDR2 is YFSETQ in the germline V gene. The ends lost 5 bases at V and 1 base at J; junction bases unmatched: 5. CDR3 nucleotides: TGCGCCAGCAGGATTACAGGGGTTAACTATGGCTACACCTTC. This sequence encodes CASRITGVNYGYTF.

The V gene is TRBV28, the J gene TRBJ1-5, with D unclear. V was clipped by 4 bases and J by 3 bases, with 7 bases between them. Germline CDR1 MDHEN, CDR2 SYDVKM. The CDR3 contains 13 residues. The CDR3 DNA sequence: TGTGCCAGCAGTTCTCCCGTCAATCAGCCCCAGCATTTT. The encoded protein is CASSSPVNQPQHF.

This clone was seen once. The sample holds other DNA sequences that translate to the same CDR3. The chain recombines TRBV2 with TRBJ1-2; D possibly corresponds to TRBD1 (5 bases). The germline V and J ends were trimmed by 3 bases and 7 bases, with 6 bases remaining between them. The CDR3 has 11 amino acids. Germline loops: CDR1 SNHLY, CDR2 FYNNEI. CDR3 residues: CASSDRAGYTF. The CDR3 DNA reads TGTGCCAGCAGTGACAGGGCTGGCTACACCTTC.

The chain couples TRBV11-3 to TRBJ2-1; 11 positions match TRBD2. The ends lost 6 bases at V and 3 bases at J; junction bases unmatched: 4. Germline CDR1 SGHNT, CDR2 YENEEA. This CDR3 is built from 15 residues. DNA for the CDR3: TGTGCCAGCAGTCTCGGGACTAGCGGCTACAATGAGCAGTTCTTC. Protein: CASSLGTSGYNEQFF. Filled out from reference TRBV11-3 and TRBJ2-1, the complete variable domain reads EAGVVQSPRYKIIEKKQPVAFWCNPISGHNTLYWYLQNLGQGPELLIRYENEEAVDDSQLPKDRFSAERLKGVDSTLKIQPAELGDSAVYLCASSLGTSGYNEQFFGPGTRLTVL.

The chain is built from TRBV29-1 and TRBJ1-1, with D perhaps matching TRBD1 (5 bases). The CDR3 has 16 amino acids. V gave up 1 base and J gave up 3 bases, with 18 bases separating them. The germline gives CDR1 SQVTM, CDR2 ANQGSEA. The CDR3 region has the DNA TGCAGCGTTGAAGGTCCGCGGGGGAAGATGTACACTGAAGCTTTCTTT. Translating gives CSVEGPRGKMYTEAFF.

The CDR3 spells CASSSRLASYEQYF. CDR3 DNA: TGTGCCAGCAGTAGCCGACTAGCATCCTACGAGCAGTACTTC. The gene calls are TRBV27 and TRBJ2-7, with 7 bases fitting TRBD2. Germline trimming cut 5 bases from V and 1 base from J; bases unmatched to any gene: 5. The length of the CDR3 is 14 residues. Germline CDR1 is MNHEY and CDR2 is SMNVEV (reference sequence).

This chain connects TRBV14 to TRBJ2-5; 10 positions agree with TRBD2. J lost 2 bases, V lost 4 bases, and 4 bases had no gene match. CDR1 and CDR2 (germline): SGHDN, FVKESK. The length of the CDR3 is 15 residues. The CDR3 loop is CASSRGLAEQETQYF. DNA of the CDR3: TGTGCCAGCAGCCGTGGACTAGCGGAACAAGAGACCCAGTACTTC.

The rearrangement links TRBV9 to TRBJ1-5; D is undetermined. This CDR3 is 15 amino acids long. Looked up from germline, CDR1 is SGDLS and CDR2 is YYNGEE. With 2 bases removed from V and 0 bases from J, the gap between germline ends came to 9 bases. CDR3 loop: CASSVPRISNQPQHF. For the CDR3, the DNA is TGTGCCAGCAGCGTGCCTCGAATTAGCAATCAGCCCCAGCATTTT. Variable domain in full (rest from reference TRBV9 and TRBJ1-5): DSGVTQTPKHLITATGQRVTLRCSPRSGDLSVYWYQQSLDQGLQFLIQYYNGEERAKGNILERFSAQQFPDLHSELNLSSLELGDSALYFCASSVPRISNQPQHFGDGTRLSIL.

The chain joins TRBV11-2 to TRBJ1-1; D uncertain. The CDR3 contains 15 residues. The ends were cut back, 5 bases at V and 4 bases at J, with 17 bases in the middle. Germline V gives CDR1 SGHAT, CDR2 FQNNGV. In DNA, the CDR3 is TGTGCCAGCAGCACATCATGGACGGCGATCACTGAAGCTTTCTTT. Amino acid sequence: CASSTSWTAITEAFF.

Remarks on this clone: Additional DNA sequences in this sample encode the identical CDR3. The V call is TRBV19, the J call TRBJ1-5, with TRBD1 matching over 7 bases. V shed 3 bases, J shed 2 bases, and the junction held 4 bases outside the gene matches. CDR1 is LNHDA and CDR2 is SQIVND in the germline V gene (reference sequence). The CDR3 length is 15 residues. CDR3 sequence: CASSIPGTGNQPQHF. CDR3 coding DNA: TGTGCCAGTAGTATCCCAGGGACAGGCAATCAGCCCCAGCATTTT.

In this sample, this clone turned up a few times. A read error may account for a junction end that differs from germline. V usage is TRBV28 and J usage is TRBJ1-6; D is ambiguous. CDR3 length equals 13 residues. Germline CDR1 reads MDHEN; CDR2 reads SYDVKM. In nucleotides, the CDR3 is TGTGCCAGCAGTTTTTTGTCAGAACGGGGATTAGACTTT. It translates to CASSFLSERGLDF.

The rearrangement joins TRBV19 to TRBJ2-7; TRBD1 matches 8 bases. From germline, CDR1 is LNHDA and CDR2 SQIVND (reference sequence). Trimming at V came to 1 base and at J to 2 bases, leaving 10 bases not matched to a gene. The CDR3 covers 17 residues. CDR3 sequence reads: CASSIGSLTGVTYEQYF. CDR3 DNA sequence: TGTGCCAGTAGTATAGGTTCCCTGACAGGGGTGACCTACGAGCAGTACTTC.

The chain joins TRBV7-2 to TRBJ2-4; 8 positions match TRBD1. Germline-derived CDR1 and CDR2 are SGHTA and FQGNSA. CDR3 length: 16 amino acids. With V trimmed by 5 bases and J by 8 bases, 14 bases remained unmatched. The CDR3 here is CASSRSFQGASHIQYF. The DNA for the CDR3 is TGTGCCAGCAGCCGAAGTTTCCAGGGGGCGTCTCACATTCAGTACTTC.

This sequence joins TRBV5-1 and TRBJ1-3; unclear D gene. The germline V gene has CDR1 SGHRS and CDR2 YFSETQ. The CDR3 has 15 amino acids. Trimming removed 0 bases from V and 8 bases from J, with 15 bases in between. CDR3 residues: CASSLALGSGYTIYF. CDR3 DNA: TGCGCCAGCAGCTTGGCCCTGGGGAGTGGGTACACCATATATTTT.

This chain joins TRBV29-1 and TRBJ2-7; unclear D gene. V was pared by 6 bases and J by 5 bases, with 14 bases between. Germline values: CDR1 SQVTM, CDR2 ANQGSEA. CDR3 length: 12 residues. Here the CDR3 reads CSVVLSGNEQYF. The CDR3 DNA sequence: TGCAGCGTCGTACTTAGTGGGAACGAGCAGTACTTC.

CDR3 in amino acids: CASSATDRGGTQYF. The CDR3 DNA reads as TGCGCCAGCAGCGCGACAGACAGGGGAGGAACGCAGTATTTT. The rearrangement uses TRBV5-1 and TRBJ2-3; 8 positions match TRBD1. Germline lookup yields CDR1 SGHRS and CDR2 YFSETQ. The CDR3 sequence is 14 residues long. V gave up 4 bases and J gave up 9 bases; unmatched junction bases: 10.

There are a few counts of this clone. Here the CDR3 DNA reads TGTGCCAGTAGTCCCCGGGGGGAGGGGTACAATGAGCAGTTCTTC. Encoded protein: CASSPRGEGYNEQFF. This chain connects TRBV19 to TRBJ2-1, with 7 bases that match TRBD2. The ends lost 5 bases at V and 4 bases at J; junction bases unmatched: 8. The CDR3 has 15 amino acids. Germline-derived CDR1 and CDR2 are LNHDA and SQIVND (reference sequence). Filled out from reference TRBV19 and TRBJ2-1, the complete variable domain reads DGGITQSPKYLFRKEGQNVTLSCEQNLNHDAMYWYRQDPGQGLRLIYYSQIVNDFQKGDIAEGYSVSREKKESFPLTVTSAQKNPTAFYLCASSPRGEGYNEQFFGPGTRLTVL.

The chain uses TRBV4-1 and TRBJ2-7; TRBD2 agrees at 8 bases. The CDR3 has 16 residues. Trimming took 0 bases from V and 4 from J; bases not matched to a gene: 8. Per germline, CDR1 MGHRA and CDR2 YSYEKL. CDR3 amino acids: CASSQERTGGRYEQYF. Here the CDR3 DNA reads TGCGCCAGCAGCCAAGAAAGGACGGGAGGGAGGTACGAGCAGTACTTC.

The gene calls are TRBV27 and TRBJ1-5, with a tentative D call TRBD1 (6 bases). The CDR3 loop spans 15 amino acids. The V gene lost 6 bases and the J gene lost 3 bases, with 15 bases spanning the gap. The germline V gene encodes CDR1 MNHEY and CDR2 SMNVEV (reference sequence). The CDR3 coding sequence is TGTGCCAGCAGCCCCAGGGGAGGGCACAATCAGCCCCAGCATTTT. As protein: CASSPRGGHNQPQHF.

The chain couples TRBV15 to TRBJ2-4, with D tentatively TRBD2 (6 bases). This CDR3 spans 13 amino acids. CDR1 LNHNV and CDR2 YYDKDF come from the germline V gene (reference sequence). Trimming took off 5 bases at V and 1 base at J, with 6 bases between the two ends. The CDR3 nucleotides read TGTGCCACCAGCGGGGGGGCCAAAAACATTCAGTACTTC. It translates to CATSGGAKNIQYF.

This clone was observed a few times. The chain uses TRBV19 and TRBJ2-7; no definite D call. Per germline, CDR1 LNHDA and CDR2 SQIVND (reference sequence). The CDR3 is made up of 14 amino acids. V was trimmed by 4 bases and J by 3 bases, leaving 13 bases between them. The CDR3, as DNA: TGTGCCAGTAGTAAGGGTGAGAGTAACTACGAGCAGTACTTC. It yields the protein CASSKGESNYEQYF.

The J gene is TRBJ1-2, the V gene TRBV28; D is unresolved. Trimming pared 6 bases from V and 5 bases from J, leaving 13 bases between. CDR3 length equals 13 residues. Germline CDR1 reads MDHEN; CDR2 reads SYDVKM. The CDR3 spells CASRKLEAYGYTF. DNA for the CDR3: TGTGCCAGCAGAAAATTAGAGGCGTATGGCTACACCTTC.

The chain links TRBV5-4 to TRBJ2-6; TRBD1 matches 9 bases. Trimming took 2 bases from V and 0 from J; bases not matched to a gene: 6. Germline CDR1 is SGHNT and CDR2 is YYREEE (reference sequence). The CDR3 runs to 18 residues. For the CDR3, the DNA is TGTGCCAGCAGCTTCTTAGGACAGGGGTTCTCTGGGGCCAACGTCCTGACTTTC. It specifies CASSFLGQGFSGANVLTF.

The rearrangement uses TRBV13 and TRBJ2-3; tentative D call: TRBD2 (7 bases). Germline assignment: CDR1 PRHDT and CDR2 FYEKMQ (reference sequence). The CDR3 has 15 residues. Trimming pared 5 bases from V and 1 base from J, leaving 13 bases between. The CDR3 region has the DNA TGTGCCAGCAGCCCCCGAGGGGGGGGCACAGATACGCAGTATTTT. This gives the protein CASSPRGGGTDTQYF.

The chain carries TRBV5-1 and TRBJ1-2, with D hard to call. The CDR3 runs to 15 residues. Germline assignment: CDR1 SGHRS and CDR2 YFSETQ. V was pared by 1 base and J by 2 bases, with 12 bases between. The CDR3 loop is CASSLKSGSNYGYTF. CDR3 sequence (DNA): TGCGCCAGCAGCTTGAAGTCGGGGTCCAACTATGGCTACACCTTC.

The gene calls are TRBV6-5 and TRBJ2-1; D possibly corresponds to TRBD1 (5 bases). Germline loops: CDR1 MNHEY, CDR2 SVGAGI. Trimming took 6 bases from V and 5 from J, leaving 8 bases between them. This CDR3 region has 12 residues. CDR3 region: CASSFRDNEQFF. The CDR3 coding sequence is TGTGCCAGCAGCTTCAGGGACAATGAGCAGTTCTTC.